One and the same sample provided the 22 T cell receptor beta chains below, sequenced in a study of response to subunit inactivated influenza vaccine. A single record per CDR3 protein comes from TCRdb applying MiXCR to the RT-PCR reads. The sample has about 540,000 distinct CDR3 sequences, 20% to 25% seen once. This sample also belongs to another study, concerning T cells expressing NK-cell markers. That paper adds: 5'RACE template switching with UMIs generated TCR beta cDNA.

Material: CD4+ T cells sorted from PBMCs, obtained 11 to 12 days after vaccination. The source is a man over 45 who received an inactivated influenza vaccine.

This clonotype was recorded at least ten times. The chain has TRBV7-6 and TRBJ2-5, with TRBD1 matching over 7 bases. The CDR3 has 16 residues. Germline CDR1 SGHVS, CDR2 FNYEAQ. V trimming: 0 bases; J trimming: 0 bases; junction bases outside the gene matches: 4. The CDR3 DNA follows: TGTGCCAGCAGCTTAGCCTCCGGGACAGACCAAGAGACCCAGTACTTC. Translation: CASSLASGTDQETQYF.

V gene TRBV29-1 combines with J gene TRBJ2-5; maybe TRBD2 (5 bases). The CDR3 covers 11 residues. Germline CDR1 SQVTM, CDR2 ANQGSEA. V lost 6 bases and J lost 5, with 10 bases in between. The DNA of the CDR3 is TGCAGCGTCGGGCAGCGGGAGACCCAGTACTTC. It yields the protein CSVGQRETQYF. The whole variable domain, filled in from reference TRBV29-1 and TRBJ2-5, reads SAVISQKPSRDICQRGTSLTIQCQVDSQVTMMFWYRQQPGQSLTLIATANQGSEATYESGFVIDKFPISRPNLTFSTLTVSNMSPEDSSIYLCSVGQRETQYFGPGTRLLVL.

This clonotype was picked up a small number of times. The rearrangement joins TRBV6-4 to TRBJ2-1; D call uncertain. The V end was cut by 2 bases, the J end by 12 bases, with 14 bases between. CDR1 and CDR2 from the germline V gene are MRHNA and SNTAGT. The CDR3 consists of 13 residues. As DNA, the CDR3 is TGTGCCAGCAGTGACAGGGTGGGAAAAGGGCAGTTCTTC. This gives the protein CASSDRVGKGQFF.

This clonotype showed up just a few times. V gene TRBV7-3 combines with J gene TRBJ2-1; D gene ambiguous. Germline V gene data show CDR1 as SGHTA and CDR2 as FQGTGA. There are 15 residues in the CDR3. V lost 0 bases and J lost 4, with 10 bases in between. CDR3 nucleotides: TGTGCCAGCAGCTTAACAGGGTTAGGGTACAATGAGCAGTTCTTC. Amino acid sequence: CASSLTGLGYNEQFF. Together with reference TRBV7-3 and TRBJ2-1, the CDR3 gives the full variable domain: GAGVSQTPSNKVTEKGKYVELRCDPISGHTALYWYRQSLGQGPEFLIYFQGTGAADDSGLPNDRFFAVRPEGSVSTLKIQRTERGDSAVYLCASSLTGLGYNEQFFGPGTRLTVL.

This chain links TRBV2 with TRBJ2-2; possible D gene TRBD2, 5 bases. The germline gives CDR1 SNHLY, CDR2 FYNNEI. The CDR3 runs to 15 residues. V lost 4 bases to trimming and J lost 4 bases, with 13 bases between them. CDR3 sequence reads: CASSGVVGGTGELFF. CDR3 bases: TGTGCCAGCAGTGGAGTAGTTGGAGGCACCGGGGAGCTGTTTTTT.

The chain carries TRBV20-1 and TRBJ2-3; the D gene is possibly TRBD2 (5 bases). The germline gives CDR1 DFQATT, CDR2 SNEGSKA (reference sequence). CDR3 length: 15 amino acids. The V and J ends lost 3 bases and 6 bases respectively, with 19 bases between them. The CDR3 DNA is TGCAGTGCTAGGCCAGGCCCTCTGAGGGTTGATACGCAGTATTTT. Translating it yields CSARPGPLRVDTQYF.

This clonotype was seen ten or more times. The rearrangement joins TRBV5-5 to TRBJ2-1; D could derive from TRBD1 or TRBD2 (5 bases each). Deletions cut 4 bases from V and 4 bases from J, with 18 bases between. Germline-derived CDR1 and CDR2 are SGHKS and YYEKEE (reference sequence). The CDR3 sequence is 16 residues long. Here the CDR3 DNA reads TGTGCCAGCAGCCGAGGATCGGGACGGAATTACAATGAGCAGTTCTTC. Encoded protein: CASSRGSGRNYNEQFF.

The sample holds a few counts of this clonotype. The chain recombines TRBV29-1 with TRBJ2-7; D assignment may be TRBD1 or TRBD2 (5 bases each). The germline gives CDR1 SQVTM, CDR2 ANQGSEA. V gave up 7 bases and J gave up 3 bases, with 13 bases separating them. The length of the CDR3 is 12 residues. The CDR3 DNA follows: TGCAGCGGTCTCGGGACCAACTACGAGCAGTACTTC. It is translated as CSGLGTNYEQYF.

J is TRBJ2-2 and V is TRBV6-5; 14 bases agree with TRBD2. CDR3 length equals 18 residues. J lost 4 bases, V lost 5 bases, and 9 bases had no gene match. In germline, CDR1 is MNHEY, CDR2 SVGAGI. The CDR3 DNA sequence: TGTGCCAGCAGTAACCCGACTAGCGGGAGGGTACGCACCGGGGAGCTGTTTTTT. The encoded protein is CASSNPTSGRVRTGELFF.

The V and J genes are TRBV27 and TRBJ2-2; D may be TRBD2 (6 bases). Germline V gives CDR1 MNHEY, CDR2 SMNVEV (reference sequence). V lost 6 bases and J 6 bases, leaving 14 bases between the germline ends. The CDR3 is 14 amino acids. This CDR3 reads CASRRVWEAGELFF. For the CDR3, the DNA is TGTGCCAGCAGGCGCGTCTGGGAGGCCGGGGAGCTGTTTTTT.

V usage is TRBV20-1 and J usage is TRBJ2-3; TRBD1 or TRBD2 may be the D gene (6 bases each). CDR1 and CDR2 (germline): DFQATT, SNEGSKA (reference sequence). CDR3 length: 13 residues. The germline V and J ends were trimmed by 6 bases and 1 base, with 11 bases remaining between them. The CDR3 loop reads CSAGASGTDTQYF. The CDR3 bases are TGCAGTGCGGGGGCTAGCGGCACAGATACGCAGTATTTT.

The V call is TRBV11-1, the J call TRBJ2-6; 11 nucleotides align to TRBD1. The J segment lost 0 bases and the V segment lost 4 bases, leaving 8 bases of the junction unmatched. The germline V gene encodes CDR1 SGHAT and CDR2 FQDESV (reference sequence). This CDR3 region has 19 residues. This chain's CDR3 is CASSSTGTGGFSGANVLTF. CDR3 nucleotides: TGTGCCAGCAGCTCCACCGGGACAGGGGGTTTCTCTGGGGCCAACGTCCTGACTTTC.

This clonotype has only a few counts. At one of its ends the junction is not consistent with the germline gene, which may arise from a read error. This sequence joins TRBV4-3 and TRBJ2-3; D gene ambiguous. This CDR3 contains 13 residues. Germline-derived CDR1 and CDR2 are LGHNA and YSLEER. CDR3 sequence (DNA): TGTGCCAGCAGCCAAGATCGTGGAGATACGCAGTATTTT. Translation: CASSQDRGDTQYF.

This clonotype was picked up many times. The V gene is TRBV20-1, the J gene TRBJ2-3, with 11 bases aligning to TRBD2. The CDR3 has 15 amino acids. Losses at the gene ends were 6 bases for V and 2 bases for J; bases not matched to a gene: 7. Germline V gene sequence: CDR1 DFQATT, CDR2 SNEGSKA (reference sequence). CDR3 sequence reads: CSATPTSGTTDTQYF. The CDR3 bases are TGCAGTGCAACCCCGACTAGCGGGACCACAGATACGCAGTATTTT.

This clonotype was observed a handful of times. The chain combines TRBV5-1 with TRBJ1-2; D gene uncertain. V was clipped by 4 bases and J by 8 bases, with 15 bases between them. CDR3 length: 13 amino acids. CDR1 is SGHRS, CDR2 YFSETQ, per germline. The CDR3 DNA reads TGCGCCAGCAGCCTGGAGGCGGTTGCGGGCTACACCTTC. Translating gives CASSLEAVAGYTF.

This rearrangement joins TRBV6-1 to TRBJ1-6; TRBD1 matches at 7 bases. Per germline, CDR1 MNHNS and CDR2 SASEGT. Trimming removed 1 base from V and 8 bases from J; junction bases left unmatched: 5. This CDR3 is built from 15 residues. The CDR3 region is CASSEGQGVYSPLHF. In nucleotides, the CDR3 is TGTGCCAGCAGTGAAGGACAGGGTGTTTATTCACCCCTCCACTTT.

This clonotype was seen only a few times. J is TRBJ2-2 and V is TRBV5-5; TRBD1 aligns across 10 bases. The V and J ends lost 4 bases and 6 bases, in that order; junction bases with no gene match: 6. CDR3 length: 15 amino acids. Germline lookup yields CDR1 SGHKS and CDR2 YYEKEE (reference sequence). The CDR3 nucleotides read TGTGCCAGCAGCCGTGGGACAGGGGTTTCCGGGGAGCTGTTTTTT. Translation gives CASSRGTGVSGELFF.

In regard to this clonotype: One base away lies a much larger clone, so this may be a sequencing read error. The V and J genes are TRBV2 and TRBJ2-5, with TRBD1 matching 10 bases. Unmatched junction bases numbered 4, after V lost 6 bases and J lost 3 bases. Germline CDR1 is SNHLY and CDR2 is FYNNEI. This CDR3 contains 14 residues. The CDR3, as DNA: TGTGCCAGCAGGTCCGGGACAGGGGAAGAGACCCAGTACTTC. It encodes CASRSGTGEETQYF.

The CDR3 sequence: CASSQAGTGGETQYF. The CDR3 DNA is TGCGCCAGCAGCCAAGCCGGGACAGGGGGAGAGACCCAGTACTTC. The V and J genes are TRBV4-1 and TRBJ2-5; 11 bases line up with TRBD1. Germline V gene sequence: CDR1 MGHRA, CDR2 YSYEKL. V was clipped by 1 base and J by 4 bases; unmatched bases: 2. This CDR3 spans 15 amino acids.

J is TRBJ1-2 and V is TRBV3-1; no clear D. From germline, CDR1 is LGHDT and CDR2 YNNKEL (reference sequence). Trimming took off 3 bases at V and 8 bases at J, with 13 bases between the two ends. The CDR3 is 13 residues long. CDR3 DNA: TGTGCCAGCAGCCAGGGATTCCAATGGGGCTACACCTTC. This gives the protein CASSQGFQWGYTF.

V gene TRBV15 combines with J gene TRBJ2-5; 7 nucleotides match TRBD2. The CDR3 spans 16 residues. CDR1 is LNHNV, CDR2 YYDKDF, per germline (reference sequence). V was pared by 4 bases and J by 2 bases, with 10 bases of the junction left unmatched. CDR3 sequence (DNA): TGTGCCACCAGCAATGGGGGACCGGGACTACAAGAGACCCAGTACTTC. Translating gives CATSNGGPGLQETQYF.

This clonotype occurred a few times. The chain recombines TRBV5-1 with TRBJ2-7, with 8 bases identical to TRBD1. The junction had 11 bases not matched to a gene; V was cut back by 3 bases and J by 3 bases. This CDR3 comprises 16 residues. Germline loops: CDR1 SGHRS, CDR2 YFSETQ. The CDR3 DNA follows: TGCGCCAGCAGCTGGTTAGGACAGGGTTTAAACTACGAGCAGTACTTC. Encoded protein: CASSWLGQGLNYEQYF. Full variable domain (remainder filled in from reference TRBV5-1 and TRBJ2-7): KAGVTQTPRYLIKTRGQQVTLSCSPISGHRSVSWYQQTPGQGLQFLFEYFSETQRNKGNFPGRFSGRQFSNSRSEMNVSTLELGDSALYLCASSWLGQGLNYEQYFGPGTRLTVT.